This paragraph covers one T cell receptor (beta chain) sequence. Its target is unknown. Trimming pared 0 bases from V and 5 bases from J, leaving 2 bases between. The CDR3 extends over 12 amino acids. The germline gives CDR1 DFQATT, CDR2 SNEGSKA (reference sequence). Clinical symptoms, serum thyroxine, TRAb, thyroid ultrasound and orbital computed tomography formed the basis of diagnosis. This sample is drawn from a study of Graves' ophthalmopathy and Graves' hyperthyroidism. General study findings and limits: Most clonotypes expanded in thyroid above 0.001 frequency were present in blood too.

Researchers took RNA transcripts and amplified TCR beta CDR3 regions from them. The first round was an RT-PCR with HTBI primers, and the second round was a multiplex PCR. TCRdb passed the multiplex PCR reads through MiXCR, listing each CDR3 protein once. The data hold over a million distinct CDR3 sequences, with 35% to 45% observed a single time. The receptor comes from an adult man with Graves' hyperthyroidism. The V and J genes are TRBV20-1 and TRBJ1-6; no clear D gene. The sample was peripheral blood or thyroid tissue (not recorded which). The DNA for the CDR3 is TGCAGTGCTAGAGACAATAATTCACCCCTCCACTTT. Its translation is CSARDNNSPLHF.